This T cell receptor beta chain emerged from a study of regulatory T cells in long-lasting Graves disease. Points from the study as a whole: Those with persistent disease had in common more public clonotypes (roughly 3,000) than new patients (around 910).

With regard to this clonotype: Its antigen remains unknown.

The sample's time point: newly diagnosed GD, antithyroid drugs for less than 3 months. RNA from PBMCs was the source of the TCR library. Arm-PCR of CDR3 regions and iRepertoire HTBI primers were the basis on which TCR beta libraries were built. TCRdb reprocessed the multiplex PCR reads with MiXCR, giving one entry per CDR3 protein. The table lists more than 300,000 distinct CDR3 sequences, around 15% of them singletons. CDR3 length: 13 residues. Trimming removed 6 bases at V and 7 bases at J, with 13 bases between. Germline CDR1 SGHDN, CDR2 FVKESK. The same data also contributed to another study, on T cells in Graves' hyperthyroidism and ophthalmopathy.

The sequences come from peripheral blood mononuclear cells (PBMCs), collected at new diagnosis, from a patient treated with antithyroid drugs. The chain couples TRBV14 to TRBJ2-1, with D perhaps TRBD1 (6 bases). The sequence was collected from a woman between 18 and 29 years old with Graves disease. The CDR3 DNA follows: TGTGCCAGCAGAAACACAGGGCGGAATGAGCAGTTCTTC. Its protein is CASRNTGRNEQFF.